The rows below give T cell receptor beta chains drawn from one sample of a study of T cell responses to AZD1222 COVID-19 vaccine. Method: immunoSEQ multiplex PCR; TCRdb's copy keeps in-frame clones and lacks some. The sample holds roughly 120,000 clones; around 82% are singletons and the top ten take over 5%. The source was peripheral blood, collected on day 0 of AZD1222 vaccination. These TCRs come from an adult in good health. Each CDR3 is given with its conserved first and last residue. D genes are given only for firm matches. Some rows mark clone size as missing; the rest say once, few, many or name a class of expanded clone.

CASSPQRGGPQETQYF TGTGCCAGCAGTCCGCAAAGGGGCGGACCCCAAGAGACCCAGTACTTC TRBJ2-5 TRBV28 few .
CASSFGGLQPQHF TGTGCCAGCAGTTTTGGGGGTCTTCAGCCCCAGCATTTT TRBJ1-5 TRBV12-3/TRBV12-4 few .
CASSLTSYEQYF TGCGCCAGCAGCTTGACGTCCTACGAGCAGTACTTC TRBJ2-7 TRBV5-1 few .
CASRGGGFVETQYF TGTGCCAGCAGAGGGGGGGGCTTCGTGGAGACCCAGTACTTC TRBJ2-5 TRBV7-2 . .
CSAERSSYNEQFF TGCAGCGCCGAACGAAGCTCCTACAATGAGCAGTTCTTC TRBJ2-1 TRBV29-1 once .
CASRRNRDRGFNYGYTF TGTGCCAGCAGAAGAAACCGGGACAGGGGTTTTAACTATGGCTACACCTTC TRBJ1-2 TRBV28 . TRBD1
CASSPLPPVDRGPDRSYEQYF TGTGCCAGCTCACCACTACCGCCGGTTGACAGGGGGCCCGATCGCTCCTACGAGCAGTACTTC TRBJ2-7 TRBV18 . TRBD1
CASSPPVGYMNTEAFF TGTGCCAGCTCACCTCCGGTGGGCTACATGAACACTGAAGCTTTCTTT TRBJ1-1 TRBV18 . .
CASSPRTGQETQYF TGCGCCAGCAGCCCTCGGACAGGCCAAGAGACCCAGTACTTC TRBJ2-5 TRBV5-1 few TRBD1
CASSQDWSRGSSYEQYF TGTGCCAGCAGCCAAGATTGGTCGCGGGGAAGCTCCTACGAGCAGTACTTC TRBJ2-7 TRBV3-1/TRBV3-2 . .
CASSPDRTTGELFF TGTGCCAGCAGTCCCGACAGAACCACCGGGGAGCTGTTTTTT TRBJ2-2 TRBV7-9 . .
CASSLGDTGYNSPLHF TGTGCCAGCAGCTTAGGGGACACGGGCTATAATTCACCCCTCCACTTT TRBJ1-6 TRBV11-2 . .